This TCR beta chain was obtained from a study of control samples from healthy donors and cancer patients (dated by TCRdb to about 2020). To note about this clone: Its antigen is unknown. Base qualities are not at hand, and no much larger clone is one base apart.

Compared with germline, V lacks 3 bases and J lacks 5 bases; bases without a gene match: 9. The CDR3 contains 16 residues, cysteine and phenylalanine counted. The only DNA kept is the CDR3, 48 bases in frame from the first base. CDR1 and CDR2, per the germline V gene, are KGHSH and LQKENI. The library was prepared using the immunoSEQ multiplex PCR assay. What TCRdb holds here is the immuneACCESS table cut down to in-frame rearrangements. Part of the clones is not present; checked against another copy, under half of the missing clones reflect an unresolved V gene, and the others are unexplained. Here the sample has 150,000 to 200,000 clones; 85% to 95% occur a single time. Together, the top ten hold roughly 1.6% of the sample.

Sequenced input: blood. This clonotype was sampled from a man aged 18 to 30 in good health. Here the chain combines TRBV18 and TRBJ1-1, and 10 junctional nucleotides match TRBD1. At the DNA level, the sequence is TGTGCCAGCTCACCGGGGACAGGGGACAGTAGGACTGAAGCTTTCTTT. This translates into CASSPGTGDSRTEAFF.